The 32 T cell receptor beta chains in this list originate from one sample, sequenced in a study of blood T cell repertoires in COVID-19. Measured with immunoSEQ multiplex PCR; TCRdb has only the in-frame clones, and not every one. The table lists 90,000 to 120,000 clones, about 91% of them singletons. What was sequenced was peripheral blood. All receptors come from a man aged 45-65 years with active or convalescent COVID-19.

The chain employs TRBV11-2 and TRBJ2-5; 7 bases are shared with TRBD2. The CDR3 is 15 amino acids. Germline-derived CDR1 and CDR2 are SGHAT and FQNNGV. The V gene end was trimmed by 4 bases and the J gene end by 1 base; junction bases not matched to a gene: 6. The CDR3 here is CASSSGGSGQETQYF. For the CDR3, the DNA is TGTGCCAGCAGCTCGGGGGGTAGCGGCCAAGAGACCCAGTACTTC.

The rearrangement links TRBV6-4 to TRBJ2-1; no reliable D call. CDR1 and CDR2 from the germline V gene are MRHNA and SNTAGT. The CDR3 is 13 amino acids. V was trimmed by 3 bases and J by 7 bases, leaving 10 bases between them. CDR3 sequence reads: CASSESTTNEQFF. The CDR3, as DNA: TGTGCCAGCAGTGAATCTACTACGAATGAGCAGTTCTTC.

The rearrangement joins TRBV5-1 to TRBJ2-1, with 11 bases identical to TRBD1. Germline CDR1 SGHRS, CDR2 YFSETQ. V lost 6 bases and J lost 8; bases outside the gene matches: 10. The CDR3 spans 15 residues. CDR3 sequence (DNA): TGCGCCAGCAAAAAGGGCGGGACAGGGGGTGATGAGCAGTTCTTC. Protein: CASKKGGTGGDEQFF.

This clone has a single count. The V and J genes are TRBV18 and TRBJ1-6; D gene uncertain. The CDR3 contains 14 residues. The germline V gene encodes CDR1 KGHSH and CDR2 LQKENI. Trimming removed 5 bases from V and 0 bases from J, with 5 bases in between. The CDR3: CASSTSSYNSPLHF. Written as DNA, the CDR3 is TGTGCCAGCTCAACTAGCTCCTATAATTCACCCCTCCACTTT.

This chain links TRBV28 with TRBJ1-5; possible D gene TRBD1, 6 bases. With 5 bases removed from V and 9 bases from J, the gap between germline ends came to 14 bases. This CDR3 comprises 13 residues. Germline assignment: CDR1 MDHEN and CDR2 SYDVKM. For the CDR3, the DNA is TGTGCCAGCAGTGCGCTACAGGGCTGGCCCCAGCATTTT. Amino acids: CASSALQGWPQHF. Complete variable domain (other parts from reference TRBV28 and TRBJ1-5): DVKVTQSSRYLVKRTGEKVFLECVQDMDHENMFWYRQDPGLGLRLIYFSYDVKMKEKGDIPEGYSVSREKKERFSLILESASTNQTSMYLCASSALQGWPQHFGDGTRLSIL.

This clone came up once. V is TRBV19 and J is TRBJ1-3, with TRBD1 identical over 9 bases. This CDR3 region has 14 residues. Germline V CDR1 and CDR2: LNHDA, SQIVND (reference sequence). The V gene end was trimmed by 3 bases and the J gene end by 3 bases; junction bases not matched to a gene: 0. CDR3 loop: CASSMDRGGNTIYF. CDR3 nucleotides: TGTGCCAGTAGTATGGACAGGGGTGGAAACACCATATATTTT. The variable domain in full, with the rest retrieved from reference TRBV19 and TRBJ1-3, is DGGITQSPKYLFRKEGQNVTLSCEQNLNHDAMYWYRQDPGQGLRLIYYSQIVNDFQKGDIAEGYSVSREKKESFPLTVTSAQKNPTAFYLCASSMDRGGNTIYFGEGSWLTVV.

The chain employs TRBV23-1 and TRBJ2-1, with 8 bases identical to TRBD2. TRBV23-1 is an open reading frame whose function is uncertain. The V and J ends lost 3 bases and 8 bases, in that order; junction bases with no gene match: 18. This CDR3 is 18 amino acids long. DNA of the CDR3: TGCGCCAGCAGTCAGAACCGGCAGGCGGTCCGGGGGGGACATGAGCAGTTCTTC. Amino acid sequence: CASSQNRQAVRGGHEQFF.

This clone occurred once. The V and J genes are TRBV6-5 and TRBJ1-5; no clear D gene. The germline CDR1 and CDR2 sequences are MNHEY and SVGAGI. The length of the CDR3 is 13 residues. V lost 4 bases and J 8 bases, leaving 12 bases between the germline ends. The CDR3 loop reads CASSSHRLEPQHF. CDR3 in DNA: TGTGCCAGCAGTTCCCATCGACTGGAGCCCCAGCATTTT.

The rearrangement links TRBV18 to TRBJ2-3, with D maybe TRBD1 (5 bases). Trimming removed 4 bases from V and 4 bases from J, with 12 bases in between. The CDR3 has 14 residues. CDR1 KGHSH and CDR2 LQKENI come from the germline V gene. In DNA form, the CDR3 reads TGTGCCAGCTCACAAGGGGCCGTATCAGATACGCAGTATTTT. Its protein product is CASSQGAVSDTQYF.

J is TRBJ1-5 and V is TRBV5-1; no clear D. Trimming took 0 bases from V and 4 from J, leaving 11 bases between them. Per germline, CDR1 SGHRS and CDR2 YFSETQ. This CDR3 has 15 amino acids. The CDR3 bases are TGCGCCAGCAGCTTGGTTTACGGGAGAAATCAGCCCCAGCATTTT. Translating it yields CASSLVYGRNQPQHF.

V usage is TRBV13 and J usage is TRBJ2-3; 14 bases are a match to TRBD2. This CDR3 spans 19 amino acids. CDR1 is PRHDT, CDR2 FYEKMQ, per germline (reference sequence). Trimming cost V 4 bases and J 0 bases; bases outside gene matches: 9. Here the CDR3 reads CASSSAGTSGSHSTDTQYF. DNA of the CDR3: TGTGCCAGCAGCTCCGCCGGGACTAGCGGGAGCCATAGCACAGATACGCAGTATTTT.

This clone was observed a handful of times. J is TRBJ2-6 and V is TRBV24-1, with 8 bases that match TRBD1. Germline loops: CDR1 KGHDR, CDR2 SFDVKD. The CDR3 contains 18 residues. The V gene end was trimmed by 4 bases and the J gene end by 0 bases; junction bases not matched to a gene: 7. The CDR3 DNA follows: TGTGCCACCAGTGACAGCCGGGACAGGTCCTCTGGGGCCAACGTCCTGACTTTC. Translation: CATSDSRDRSSGANVLTF.

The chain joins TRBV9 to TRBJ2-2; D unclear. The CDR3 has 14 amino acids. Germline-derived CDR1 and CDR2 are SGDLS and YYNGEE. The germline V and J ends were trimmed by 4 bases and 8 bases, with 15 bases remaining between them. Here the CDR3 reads CASSPLSLGGELFF. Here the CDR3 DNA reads TGTGCCAGCAGCCCGTTGAGTCTCGGTGGGGAGCTGTTTTTT.

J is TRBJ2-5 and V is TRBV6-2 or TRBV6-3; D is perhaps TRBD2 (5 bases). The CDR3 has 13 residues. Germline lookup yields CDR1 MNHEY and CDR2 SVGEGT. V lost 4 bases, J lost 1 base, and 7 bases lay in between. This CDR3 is CASSFTSQETQYF. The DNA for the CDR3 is TGTGCCAGCAGTTTCACTAGCCAAGAGACCCAGTACTTC.

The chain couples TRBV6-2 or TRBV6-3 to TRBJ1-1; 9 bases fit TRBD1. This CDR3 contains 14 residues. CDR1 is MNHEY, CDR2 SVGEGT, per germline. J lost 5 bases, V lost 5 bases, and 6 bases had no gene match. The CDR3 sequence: CASSSGQGRTEAFF. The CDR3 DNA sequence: TGTGCCAGCAGTAGTGGACAGGGGCGGACTGAAGCTTTCTTT.

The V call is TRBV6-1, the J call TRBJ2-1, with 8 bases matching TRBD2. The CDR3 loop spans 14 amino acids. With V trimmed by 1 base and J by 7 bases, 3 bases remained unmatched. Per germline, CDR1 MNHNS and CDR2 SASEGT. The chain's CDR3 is CASSEGGGGNEQFF. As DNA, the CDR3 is TGTGCCAGCAGTGAAGGTGGCGGGGGGAATGAGCAGTTCTTC.

CDR3 residues: CASRGMEGQVEQYF. CDR3 in DNA: TGTGCCAGCCGAGGTATGGAGGGACAGGTTGAGCAGTACTTC. The V gene is TRBV19, the J gene TRBJ2-7; 8 bases line up with TRBD1. Germline loops: CDR1 LNHDA, CDR2 SQIVND (reference sequence). The CDR3 is 14 amino acids. The J segment lost 7 bases and the V segment lost 9 bases, leaving 14 bases of the junction unmatched.

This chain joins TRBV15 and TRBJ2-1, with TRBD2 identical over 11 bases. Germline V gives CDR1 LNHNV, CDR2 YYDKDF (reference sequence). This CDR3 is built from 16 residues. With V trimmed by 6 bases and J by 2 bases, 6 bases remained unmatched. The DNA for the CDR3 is TGTGCCACCAGGAGAACTAGCGGGAGCGCCTACAATGAGCAGTTCTTC. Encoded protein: CATRRTSGSAYNEQFF. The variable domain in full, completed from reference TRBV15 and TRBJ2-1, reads DAMVIQNPRYQVTQFGKPVTLSCSQTLNHNVMYWYQQKSSQAPKLLFHYYDKDFNNEADTPDNFQSRRPNTSFCFLDIRSPGLGDTAMYLCATRRTSGSAYNEQFFGPGTRLTVL.

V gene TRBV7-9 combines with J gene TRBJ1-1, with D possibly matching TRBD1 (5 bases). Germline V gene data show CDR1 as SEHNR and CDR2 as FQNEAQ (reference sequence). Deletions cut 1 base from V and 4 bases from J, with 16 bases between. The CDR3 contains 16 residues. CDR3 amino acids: CASSLDVGQGSTEAFF. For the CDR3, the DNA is TGTGCCAGCAGCTTAGACGTCGGGCAGGGATCCACTGAAGCTTTCTTT.

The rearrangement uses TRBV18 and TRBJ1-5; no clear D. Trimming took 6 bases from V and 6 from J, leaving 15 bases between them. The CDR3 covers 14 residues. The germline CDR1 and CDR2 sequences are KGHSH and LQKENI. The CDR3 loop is CASSPAGGGQPQHF. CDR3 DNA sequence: TGTGCCAGCTCCCCAGCAGGCGGAGGTCAGCCCCAGCATTTT.

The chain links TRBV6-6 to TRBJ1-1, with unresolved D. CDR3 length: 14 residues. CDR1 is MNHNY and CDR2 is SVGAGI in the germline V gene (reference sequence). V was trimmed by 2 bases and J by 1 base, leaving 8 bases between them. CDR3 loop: CASSYPGSNTEAFF. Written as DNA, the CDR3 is TGTGCCAGCAGTTACCCGGGGTCGAACACTGAAGCTTTCTTT.

CDR3 protein: CSVEMGGEKLFF. The DNA of the CDR3 is TGCAGCGTTGAAATGGGGGGGGAAAAACTGTTTTTT. The chain employs TRBV29-1 and TRBJ1-4, with D possibly being TRBD1 (5 bases). Per germline, CDR1 SQVTM and CDR2 ANQGSEA. V lost 2 bases, J lost 8 bases, and 9 bases lay in between. CDR3 length equals 12 residues.

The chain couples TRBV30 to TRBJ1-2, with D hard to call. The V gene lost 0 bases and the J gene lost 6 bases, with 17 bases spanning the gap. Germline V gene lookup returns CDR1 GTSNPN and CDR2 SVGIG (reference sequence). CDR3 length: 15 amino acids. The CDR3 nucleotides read TGTGCCTGGAGTGTACCGGGGAAGGGCAAGCATGGCTACACCTTC. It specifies CAWSVPGKGKHGYTF. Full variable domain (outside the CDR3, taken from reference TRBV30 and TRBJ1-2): SQTIHQWPATLVQPVGSPLSLECTVEGTSNPNLYWYRQAAGRGLQLLFYSVGIGQISSEVPQNLSASRPQDRQFILSSKKLLLSDSGFYLCAWSVPGKGKHGYTFGSGTRLTVV.

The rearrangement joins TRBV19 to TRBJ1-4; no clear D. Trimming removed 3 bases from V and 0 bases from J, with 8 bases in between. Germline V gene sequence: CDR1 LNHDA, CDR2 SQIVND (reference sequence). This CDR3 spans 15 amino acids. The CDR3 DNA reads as TGTGCCAGTAGTATCCGAGCCGCAACTAATGAAAAACTGTTTTTT. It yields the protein CASSIRAATNEKLFF.

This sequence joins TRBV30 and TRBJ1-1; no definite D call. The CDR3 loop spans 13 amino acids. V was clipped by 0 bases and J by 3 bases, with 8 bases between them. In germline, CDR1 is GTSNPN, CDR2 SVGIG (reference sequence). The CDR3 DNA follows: TGTGCCTGGAGTGTAGCGGTGGACACTGAAGCTTTCTTT. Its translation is CAWSVAVDTEAFF.

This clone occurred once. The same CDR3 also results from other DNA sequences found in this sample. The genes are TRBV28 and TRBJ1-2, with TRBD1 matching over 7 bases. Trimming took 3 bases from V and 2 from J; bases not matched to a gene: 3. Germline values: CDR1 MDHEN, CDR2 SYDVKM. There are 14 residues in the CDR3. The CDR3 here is CASSFPGQNYGYTF. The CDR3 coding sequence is TGTGCCAGCAGTTTCCCGGGACAGAACTATGGCTACACCTTC.

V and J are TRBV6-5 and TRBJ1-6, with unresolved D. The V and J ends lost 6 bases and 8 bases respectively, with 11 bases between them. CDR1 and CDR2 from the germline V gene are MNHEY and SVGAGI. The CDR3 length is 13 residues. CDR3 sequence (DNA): TGTGCCAGCAGGGCCAGGTTTGATTCACCCCTCCACTTT. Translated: CASRARFDSPLHF.

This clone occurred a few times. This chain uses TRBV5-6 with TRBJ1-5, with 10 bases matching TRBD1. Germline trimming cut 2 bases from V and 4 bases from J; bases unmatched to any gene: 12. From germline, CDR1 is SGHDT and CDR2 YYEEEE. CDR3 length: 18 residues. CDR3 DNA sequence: TGTGCCAGCAGCTTACGGTGGCGGGGACAGGGGTTTAATCAGCCCCAGCATTTT. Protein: CASSLRWRGQGFNQPQHF.

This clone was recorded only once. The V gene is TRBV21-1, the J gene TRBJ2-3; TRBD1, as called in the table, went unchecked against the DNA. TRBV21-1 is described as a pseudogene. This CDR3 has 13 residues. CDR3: CASSKELGDTQYF. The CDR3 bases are TGTGCCAGCAGCAAAGAGCTGGGCGATACGCAGTATTTT.

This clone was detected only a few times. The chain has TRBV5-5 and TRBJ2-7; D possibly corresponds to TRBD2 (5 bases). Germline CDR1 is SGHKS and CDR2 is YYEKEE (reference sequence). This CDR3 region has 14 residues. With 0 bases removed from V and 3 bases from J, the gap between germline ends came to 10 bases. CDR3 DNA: TGTGCCAGCAGCTTGGGAACGGGATACTACGAGCAGTACTTC. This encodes CASSLGTGYYEQYF.

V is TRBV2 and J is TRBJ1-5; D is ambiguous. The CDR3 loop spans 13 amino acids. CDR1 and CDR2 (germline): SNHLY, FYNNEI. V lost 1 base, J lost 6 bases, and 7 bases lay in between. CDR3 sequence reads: CASSEVGTQPQHF. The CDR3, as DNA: TGTGCCAGCAGTGAAGTGGGCACTCAGCCCCAGCATTTT.

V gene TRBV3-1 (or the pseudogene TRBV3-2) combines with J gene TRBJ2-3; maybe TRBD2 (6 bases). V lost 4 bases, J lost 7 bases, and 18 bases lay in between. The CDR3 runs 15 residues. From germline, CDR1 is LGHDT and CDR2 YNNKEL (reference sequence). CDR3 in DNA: TGTGCCAGCAGCCTGGGGGGTGGCCCGACCAATACGCAGTATTTT. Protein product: CASSLGGGPTNTQYF.